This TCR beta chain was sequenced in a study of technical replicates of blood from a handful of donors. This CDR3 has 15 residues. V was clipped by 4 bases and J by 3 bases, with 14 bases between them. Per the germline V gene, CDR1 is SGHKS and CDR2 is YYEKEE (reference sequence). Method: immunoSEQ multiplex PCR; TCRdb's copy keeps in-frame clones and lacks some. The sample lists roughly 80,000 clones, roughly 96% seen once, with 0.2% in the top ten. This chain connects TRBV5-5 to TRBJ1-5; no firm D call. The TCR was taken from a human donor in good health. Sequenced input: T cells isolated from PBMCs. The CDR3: CASSPEEGFNQPQHF. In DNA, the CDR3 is TGTGCCAGCAGCCCGGAGGAGGGATTCAATCAGCCCCAGCATTTT.